This T cell receptor beta chain was captured in a study of cytomegalovirus exposure and HLA in healthy donors. To note about this clone: Its antigen is not identified.

Findings of the study overall: The study reported that TCR beta sequences accurately predicted HLA-A and HLA-B alleles in most subjects.

Primers for the PCR totalled 60 Vbeta and 13 Jbeta. Data came from immunoSEQ multiplex PCR; TCRdb stores just in-frame clones and leaves some out. This table holds 90,000 to 110,000 clones, about 80% found once. This CDR3 is 14 amino acids long. The trim removed 4 bases at V and 4 bases at J, leaving 3 bases unmatched. Per germline, CDR1 SGHAT and CDR2 FQNNGV. Sequencing was performed on PBMCs. This clonotype was obtained from a woman aged 50 to 60 in good health and CMV-seropositive. This chain links TRBV11-2 with TRBJ2-5; 10 bases are a match to TRBD2. The CDR3 bases are TGTGCCAGCAGCTCCCGACTAGCGGGAGAGACCCAGTACTTC. The encoded protein is CASSSRLAGETQYF. Looking up the rest from reference TRBV11-2 and TRBJ2-5 gives the full variable domain: EAGVAQSPRYKIIEKRQSVAFWCNPISGHATLYWYQQILGQGPKLLIQFQNNGVVDDSQLPKDRFSAERLKGVDSTLKIQPAKLEDSAVYLCASSSRLAGETQYFGPGTRLLVL.